This TCR beta chain was documented in a study of blood T cell repertoires in COVID-19. Study information: COVID-19 samples collected from the United States, Italy and Spain covered acute and convalescent phases. PBMCs, B-cell-depleted T cells, or T cells provided the cDNA or gDNA that made up the material.

Under the authors' procedure: Cell counts per sample came from amplifying reference gene primers. The method was immunoSEQ multiplex PCR; TCRdb's version includes in-frame clones alone and lacks a portion of them. V and J calls and clone size are copied from that table; D and trimming were computed from the DNA. The table records around 300,000 clones, 90% of them present only once. The specimen sequenced was peripheral blood. This receptor was taken from a woman aged 40 to 55 with acute or convalescent COVID-19.

The chain's CDR3 is CSVPEWPDTQYF. The CDR3 DNA follows: TGCAGCGTTCCGGAGTGGCCGGATACGCAGTATTTT. This chain uses TRBV29-1 with TRBJ2-3; D is undetermined. Germline CDR1 is SQVTM and CDR2 is ANQGSEA. V was cut by 5 bases and J by 6 bases, with 12 bases left in between. This CDR3 is built from 12 residues.